Below are 20 T cell receptor beta chains sequenced from a single sample in a study of vaccination effects on CD4 cells after COVID-19. Upon completion of around ten days in culture, CD4+ T cells were isolated. Their specific antigens are unknown. TCRdb keeps only in-frame clones here, not all; method: immunoSEQ multiplex PCR. The sample consists of 50,000 to 60,000 clones, 70% to 80% of them appearing once. The sequenced sample was CD4+ T cells from PBMCs cultured without peptide, obtained before COVID-19 vaccination. All receptors come from a human donor who received a COVID-19 vaccine.

The J gene is TRBJ2-5, the V gene TRBV6-5; 10 positions agree with TRBD1. V shed 6 bases, J shed 0 bases, and the junction held 4 bases outside the gene matches. Germline V gene lookup returns CDR1 MNHEY and CDR2 SVGAGI. The CDR3 loop spans 15 amino acids. In DNA form, the CDR3 reads TGTGCCAGCAGGGGGACAGGGGATCACCAAGAGACCCAGTACTTC. This translates into CASRGTGDHQETQYF.

The rearrangement joins TRBV7-7 to TRBJ2-3; D gene ambiguous. V dropped 5 bases and J dropped 4 bases, with 13 bases sitting between them. Looked up from germline, CDR1 is SSHAT and CDR2 is FNYEAQ (reference sequence). This CDR3 spans 14 amino acids. The CDR3 DNA follows: TGTGCCAGCAGCACGTCCGGGTTCGCAGATACGCAGTATTTT. This translates into CASSTSGFADTQYF.

The V call is TRBV7-3, the J call TRBJ2-3; D is uncertain. The CDR3 has 13 amino acids. CDR1 is SGHTA, CDR2 FQGTGA, per germline. V lost 5 bases and J lost 6, with 12 bases in between. The CDR3, as DNA: TGTGCCAGCAGCCGTATAGATGCGGATACGCAGTATTTT. It is translated as CASSRIDADTQYF.

In its sample, this clone was seen a few times. This chain uses TRBV5-1 with TRBJ2-7; D gene uncertain. Germline assignment: CDR1 SGHRS and CDR2 YFSETQ. The V end lost 5 bases, the J end lost 7 bases, and 13 bases lay between the germline ends. There are 12 residues in the CDR3. This CDR3 is CASRDQLGEQYV. The CDR3 region has the DNA TGCGCCAGCAGGGACCAGCTCGGGGAGCAGTACGTC.

This chain connects TRBV6-6 to TRBJ2-2; 13 bases map to TRBD2. Unmatched junction bases numbered 19, after V lost 5 bases and J lost 4 bases. The germline gives CDR1 MNHNY, CDR2 SVGAGI (reference sequence). The CDR3 loop spans 21 amino acids. The CDR3 sequence is CASSPRITTSGGALGTGELFF. DNA for the CDR3: TGTGCCAGCAGTCCCCGGATCACTACTAGCGGGGGGGCCTTGGGCACCGGGGAGCTGTTTTTT.

The chain recombines TRBV5-1 with TRBJ2-3; D is unclear. V dropped 1 base and J dropped 3 bases, with 12 bases sitting between them. This CDR3 region has 15 residues. Germline CDR1 SGHRS, CDR2 YFSETQ. CDR3 amino acids: CASSLFRVGTDTQYF. In DNA form, the CDR3 reads TGCGCCAGCAGCTTGTTTCGGGTTGGGACAGATACGCAGTATTTT.

The V gene is TRBV7-2, the J gene TRBJ2-7; the D gene could be TRBD1 or TRBD2 (5 bases each). This CDR3 region has 14 residues. V gave up 1 base and J gave up 3 bases, with 10 bases separating them. Germline CDR1 SGHTA, CDR2 FQGNSA. The CDR3 sequence: CASSLVVGGYEQYV. The CDR3 bases are TGTGCCAGCAGCTTAGTAGTTGGGGGCTACGAGCAGTACGTC.

V is TRBV5-4 and J is TRBJ2-3; possibly TRBD2 for D (5 bases). Trimming cost V 0 bases and J 9 bases, with 8 bases left between them. From germline, CDR1 is SGHNT and CDR2 YYREEE (reference sequence). The CDR3 contains 12 residues. The CDR3 sequence: CASSLAGETQYF. Written as DNA, the CDR3 is TGTGCCAGCAGCTTGGCCGGGGAGACGCAGTATTTT.

This clone was picked up one time. The V and J genes are TRBV30 and TRBJ1-2, with TRBD1 identical over 12 bases. This CDR3 comprises 14 residues. V was clipped by 3 bases and J by 13 bases; unmatched bases: 12. Germline CDR1 is GTSNPN and CDR2 is SVGIG (reference sequence). The CDR3 nucleotides read TGTGCCTGGAGCCGAACCGGGACAGGGGGCGGTTGCACCTTC. Its translation: CAWSRTGTGGGCTF.

The V and J genes are TRBV5-4 and TRBJ2-1; D is undetermined. This CDR3 region has 16 residues. Germline V lookup: CDR1 SGHNT, CDR2 YYREEE (reference sequence). The germline V and J ends were trimmed by 4 bases and 0 bases, with 14 bases remaining between them. The CDR3: CASSKGGWGSYNEQFF. The CDR3 DNA reads TGTGCCAGCAGCAAGGGTGGGTGGGGCTCCTACAATGAGCAGTTCTTC.

The chain has TRBV7-9 and TRBJ2-5; 9 nucleotides line up with TRBD2. V trimming: 8 bases; J trimming: 3 bases; junction bases outside the gene matches: 7. Germline V gene lookup returns CDR1 SEHNR and CDR2 FQNEAQ (reference sequence). There are 14 residues in the CDR3. CDR3 loop: CASSRSGGEETQYF. The CDR3 DNA sequence: TGTGCCAGCTCCCGTAGCGGGGGCGAAGAGACCCAGTACTTC.

V is TRBV18 and J is TRBJ2-3; 8 bases agree with TRBD2. CDR1 KGHSH and CDR2 LQKENI come from the germline V gene. The V segment lost 2 bases and the J segment 0 bases; nucleotides outside the gene matches: 10. The CDR3 is 18 amino acids. The CDR3 sequence is CASSPDYQRGPSTDTQYF. The DNA of the CDR3 is TGTGCCAGCTCACCAGATTACCAGCGGGGGCCTAGCACAGATACGCAGTATTTT.

The rearrangement links TRBV12-5 to TRBJ1-1, with a tentative D call TRBD1 (5 bases). Trimming shortened V by 0 bases and J by 5 bases, and 16 bases separated the two germline ends. The CDR3 covers 16 residues. CDR1 is LGHNT and CDR2 is FRNRAP in the germline V gene. CDR3 DNA: TGTGCTAGTGGTTTGGTACTACAGCCAGGGCGGACTGAAGCTTTCTTT. Its protein is CASGLVLQPGRTEAFF.

J is TRBJ2-5 and V is TRBV4-1; 14 bases match TRBD2. Germline V gene lookup returns CDR1 MGHRA and CDR2 YSYEKL. Trimming took 1 base from V and 5 from J; bases not matched to a gene: 3. The CDR3 totals 16 residues. CDR3 DNA sequence: TGCGCCAGCAGCCAAGGACTAGCGGGGGGGCAGGAGACCCAGTACTTC. As protein: CASSQGLAGGQETQYF.

This clone was seen once. The chain carries TRBV27 and TRBJ1-1; 8 bases match TRBD1. V dropped 5 bases and J dropped 10; count of bases not matched to a gene: 9. Germline CDR1 is MNHEY and CDR2 is SMNVEV (reference sequence). The CDR3 extends over 13 amino acids. The CDR3 sequence is CASSPRQGYGAFF. CDR3 DNA: TGTGCCAGCAGTCCGAGACAGGGGTACGGAGCTTTCTTT.

The CDR3 nucleotides read TGTGCCAGCAGCCCAGGCTATGGGATTTTCCCTCAAGAGACCCAGTACTTC. The encoded protein is CASSPGYGIFPQETQYF. The chain is built from TRBV7-2 and TRBJ2-5; no clear D gene. Trimming took off 5 bases at V and 2 bases at J, with 21 bases between the two ends. The length of the CDR3 is 17 residues. CDR1 SGHTA and CDR2 FQGNSA come from the germline V gene.

This clone was seen a single time. The chain uses TRBV24-1 and TRBJ2-5; D is uncertain. The CDR3 is 12 amino acids. Trimming cost V 4 bases and J 5 bases, with 7 bases left between them. Germline V gives CDR1 KGHDR, CDR2 SFDVKD. CDR3 sequence reads: CATSDYVETQYF. CDR3 nucleotides: TGTGCCACCAGTGACTACGTTGAGACCCAGTACTTC.

The chain links TRBV19 to TRBJ2-7; a weak D match, TRBD2 (6 bases). Trimming cost V 6 bases and J 6 bases, with 12 bases left between them. The CDR3 covers 12 residues. Per the germline V gene, CDR1 is LNHDA and CDR2 is SQIVND (reference sequence). Written as DNA, the CDR3 is TGTGCCAGTAGAGGATCCGGGGGCGAGCAGTACGTC. Its translation: CASRGSGGEQYV.

The chain combines TRBV20-1 with TRBJ1-1; D unclear. This CDR3 is built from 16 residues. V was cut by 3 bases and J by 0 bases, with 17 bases left in between. Per germline, CDR1 DFQATT and CDR2 SNEGSKA (reference sequence). CDR3 coding DNA: TGCAGTGCTAGTCCCTATGTGGAGGGTATGAACACTGAAGCTTTCTTT. This encodes CSASPYVEGMNTEAFF.

V and J are TRBV10-1 and TRBJ1-5; 7 positions agree with TRBD1. Germline assignment: CDR1 WNHNN and CDR2 SYGVQD (reference sequence). The J segment lost 0 bases and the V segment lost 11 bases, leaving 16 bases of the junction unmatched. The CDR3 length is 17 residues. In DNA, the CDR3 is TGCGCCCGACTGACCCAGGGGGGACCTTATAGCAATCAGCCCCAGCATTTT. Amino acids: CARLTQGGPYSNQPQHF.